These 10 T cell receptor beta chains were all obtained from the same sample, sequenced in a study of long-term antiretroviral therapy in people with HIV. Investigators performed immunoSEQ version v3.0 at survey level. Sequenced by immunoSEQ multiplex PCR; TCRdb stores in-frame clones only, minus some. The sample records 40,000 or so clones, approximately 80% being singletons. The sample in question was unsorted PBMCs, obtained 0.3 years after starting antiretroviral therapy. These receptors were obtained from a man between 18 and 35 years old with HIV.

V and J are TRBV5-1 and TRBJ1-1; tentative D call: TRBD1 (5 bases). The CDR3 totals 13 residues. Germline V CDR1 and CDR2: SGHRS, YFSETQ. With 0 bases removed from V and 5 bases from J, the gap between germline ends came to 8 bases. The CDR3, as DNA: TGCGCCAGCAGCTTGGAGGGACGAACTGAAGCTTTCTTT. Amino acid sequence: CASSLEGRTEAFF.

The chain links TRBV10-3 to TRBJ2-3; D gene ambiguous. This CDR3 contains 11 residues. Germline V gives CDR1 ENHRY, CDR2 SYGVKD. V lost 6 bases and J lost 6, with 7 bases in between. CDR3 nucleotide sequence: TGTGCCATCAGGGTGGGGGATACGCAGTATTTT. As protein: CAIRVGDTQYF.

The chain uses TRBV6-4 and TRBJ2-3, with 7 nucleotides matching TRBD2. In germline, CDR1 is MRHNA, CDR2 SNTAGT. This CDR3 spans 13 amino acids. The V and J ends lost 3 bases and 3 bases, in that order; junction bases with no gene match: 0. The CDR3 reads CASSERGTDTQYF. The DNA of the CDR3 is TGTGCCAGCAGTGAGCGGGGGACAGATACGCAGTATTTT.

A single count supports this clone. This chain uses TRBV18 with TRBJ2-7, with D perhaps TRBD1 or TRBD2 (5 bases each). V was cut by 3 bases and J by 3 bases, with 6 bases left in between. Per the germline V gene, CDR1 is KGHSH and CDR2 is LQKENI. The CDR3 spans 12 residues. The CDR3 nucleotides read TGTGCCAGCTCACCGGGGGACTACGAGCAGTACTTC. Translating gives CASSPGDYEQYF.

This chain uses TRBV20-1 with TRBJ1-1; D remains ambiguous. The CDR3 spans 11 residues. Germline loops: CDR1 DFQATT, CDR2 SNEGSKA (reference sequence). CDR3 nucleotides: TGCAGCCTGCCTTCGAACACTGAAGCTTTCTTT. It encodes CSLPSNTEAFF.

The chain is built from TRBV5-1 and TRBJ2-2, with D possibly matching TRBD1 (6 bases). CDR1 and CDR2 (germline): SGHRS, YFSETQ. This CDR3 spans 16 amino acids. The CDR3 loop reads CATGRQGPANTGELFF. CDR3 nucleotide sequence: TGCGCTACTGGACGGCAGGGGCCCGCGAACACCGGGGAGCTGTTTTTT.

The chain uses TRBV11-2 and TRBJ2-3; possibly TRBD1 for D (8 bases). Germline CDR1 reads SGHAT; CDR2 reads FQNNGV. CDR3 length equals 13 residues. V was pared by 5 bases and J by 15 bases, with 21 bases between. The CDR3 protein is CASSPSGDRSVYF. CDR3 bases: TGTGCCAGCAGCCCGAGCGGGGACAGGTCGGTTTATTTT.

The chain employs TRBV6-1 and TRBJ2-7; the D gene is possibly TRBD1 (5 bases). Germline V gene sequence: CDR1 MNHNS, CDR2 SASEGT. The CDR3 spans 15 residues. Trimming removed 3 bases from V and 6 bases from J, with 18 bases in between. CDR3 in DNA: TGTGCCAGCAGTGAGTCTCAGGGAAGGAAAGGCGAGCAGTACTTC. This sequence encodes CASSESQGRKGEQYF.

The chain joins TRBV4-1 to TRBJ2-7; perhaps TRBD1 as D (6 bases). Looked up from germline, CDR1 is MGHRA and CDR2 is YSYEKL. The length of the CDR3 is 15 residues. Deletions cut 0 bases from V and 3 bases from J, with 12 bases between. CDR3 loop: CASSQDRGPGYEQYF. The CDR3 DNA reads TGCGCCAGCAGCCAAGACAGGGGACCTGGCTACGAGCAGTACTTC.

The CDR3 DNA follows: TGTGCCAGCAGTTTATCGATGGGGGGGGGTAATGAAAAACTGTTTTTT. Translation: CASSLSMGGGNEKLFF. V gene TRBV27 combines with J gene TRBJ1-4; the D gene is possibly TRBD1 (5 bases). This CDR3 spans 16 amino acids. Germline V gene sequence: CDR1 MNHEY, CDR2 SMNVEV (reference sequence). The V and J ends lost 0 bases and 4 bases respectively, with 12 bases between them.